This T cell receptor (beta chain) was sequenced in a study of OX40 agonist ivuxolimab in advanced cancers. Overall study context: Ivuxolimab, an agonist antibody against OX40 (CD134), was given to patients. Patients undergoing dose escalation presented with hepatocellular carcinoma, melanoma, renal cell or head and neck cancer.

Libraries were prepared by immunoSEQ multiplex PCR; TCRdb keeps only in-frame clonotypes and omits some of them. The sample includes roughly 62,000 clones, about 86% of them seen just once. Germline CDR1 reads SGHRS; CDR2 reads YFSETQ. The CDR3 covers 13 residues. Trimming shortened V by 4 bases and J by 2 bases, and 7 bases separated the two germline ends. The sequenced sample was CD4+ or CD8+ T cells sorted from blood, obtained in a trial of the OX40 agonist ivuxolimab. V usage is TRBV5-1 and J usage is TRBJ1-5; D gene ambiguous. This TCR was sampled from an adult with an advanced solid tumor such as melanoma, head and neck, liver or kidney cancer. The chain's CDR3 is CASSQGGNQPQHF. The CDR3 DNA follows: TGCGCCAGCAGCCAAGGAGGCAATCAGCCCCAGCATTTT.